These 16 T cell receptor beta chains came from one sample sequenced in a study of sequential checkpoint blockade in melanoma. Sequenced by immunoSEQ multiplex PCR; TCRdb stores in-frame clones only, minus some. The repertoire holds about 10,000 clones, with about 23% as singletons. Treatment indicated: randomized to nivolumab then ipilimumab (arm A) or the reverse (arm B). Sequencing used tumor tissue (inferred from file names), obtained from a patient given nivolumab and ipilimumab in sequence. The receptors were sampled from a human donor with melanoma.

Many counts were recorded for this clone. The rearrangement joins TRBV11-3 to TRBJ1-2, with D possibly TRBD1 on 5 matching bases. The V gene lost 3 bases and the J gene lost 3 bases, with 17 bases spanning the gap. The CDR3 is 16 residues long. In germline, CDR1 is SGHNT, CDR2 YENEEA. CDR3 loop: CASSLGGKYYYYGYTF. In DNA form, the CDR3 reads TGTGCCAGCAGCTTGGGGGGGAAATACTACTACTATGGCTACACCTTC.

This clone was seen only a few times. The chain carries TRBV6-8 and TRBJ2-5; D not certain. CDR3 size: 14 residues. Trimming took off 0 bases at V and 5 bases at J, with 10 bases between the two ends. The germline gives CDR1 MNHGY, CDR2 SAAAGT. The CDR3 region has the DNA TGTGCCAGCAGTTACTCGACATCCTCGGAGACCCAGTACTTC. Amino acid sequence: CASSYSTSSETQYF.

This clone was counted a few times. This rearrangement joins TRBV11-3 to TRBJ2-7, with D hard to call. This CDR3 region has 14 residues. Germline assignment: CDR1 SGHNT and CDR2 YENEEA. V dropped 3 bases and J dropped 5 bases, with 14 bases sitting between them. The CDR3 loop reads CASSFGQATNEQYF. CDR3 coding DNA: TGTGCCAGCAGCTTCGGGCAGGCTACTAACGAGCAGTACTTC.

This chain joins TRBV6-4 and TRBJ1-2; D not resolved. This CDR3 region has 11 residues. Germline CDR1 is MRHNA and CDR2 is SNTAGT. V lost 6 bases and J 13 bases, leaving 15 bases between the germline ends. Here the CDR3 reads CASSPPGRFTF. CDR3 DNA: TGTGCCAGCAGCCCCCCTGGTCGCTTCACCTTC.

By its share, this clone is medium-sized. The chain uses TRBV9 and TRBJ2-1, with TRBD2 matching over 8 bases. This CDR3 has 15 residues. CDR1 is SGDLS and CDR2 is YYNGEE in the germline V gene. The trim removed 3 bases at V and 5 bases at J, leaving 7 bases unmatched. In nucleotides, the CDR3 is TGTGCCAGCAGCGCGGGGGGGCCTCAGGACAATGAGCAGTTCTTC. As protein: CASSAGGPQDNEQFF.

This clone was detected only a few times. V is TRBV4-1 and J is TRBJ2-6; D unclear. CDR1 and CDR2 from the germline V gene are MGHRA and YSYEKL. There are 16 residues in the CDR3. V was cut by 1 base and J by 0 bases, with 7 bases left in between. This CDR3 is CASSQVGGSGANVLTF. CDR3 DNA: TGCGCCAGCAGCCAAGTCGGTGGCTCTGGGGCCAACGTCCTGACTTTC.

The CDR3 here is CASSRRYGYNYGYTF. The CDR3 DNA reads as TGTGCCAGTAGTAGGCGTTATGGATACAACTATGGCTACACCTTC. V is TRBV19 and J is TRBJ1-2; D is unresolved. Trimming pared 4 bases from V and 2 bases from J, leaving 14 bases between. Germline V CDR1 and CDR2: LNHDA, SQIVND (reference sequence). This CDR3 is 15 amino acids long. The entire variable domain, with the rest obtained from reference TRBV19 and TRBJ1-2, is as follows: DGGITQSPKYLFRKEGQNVTLSCEQNLNHDAMYWYRQDPGQGLRLIYYSQIVNDFQKGDIAEGYSVSREKKESFPLTVTSAQKNPTAFYLCASSRRYGYNYGYTFGSGTRLTVV.

In its sample, this clone was seen a few times. The V gene is TRBV6-7, the J gene TRBJ1-5; D gene unclear. TRBV6-7 qualifies as an ORF whose function is uncertain. Trimming took 3 bases from V and 0 from J, leaving 15 bases between them. This CDR3 has 17 residues. CDR3 protein: CASSYKQDWYSNQPQHF. CDR3 bases: TGTGCCAGCAGTTATAAGCAGGACTGGTATAGCAATCAGCCCCAGCATTTT.

The rearrangement links TRBV15 to TRBJ2-2; D is ambiguous. This CDR3 region has 16 residues. Trimming took off 2 bases at V and 9 bases at J, with 19 bases between the two ends. Germline loops: CDR1 LNHNV, CDR2 YYDKDF (reference sequence). The CDR3 DNA follows: TGTGCCACCAGCAGACGCCATGTCTGGGTCCACCGGGAGCTGTTTTTT. It codes for CATSRRHVWVHRELFF.

There are a few counts of this clone. The rearrangement uses TRBV15 and TRBJ2-7, with 9 bases lining up with TRBD1. The length of the CDR3 is 15 residues. Germline V gene data show CDR1 as LNHNV and CDR2 as YYDKDF (reference sequence). V lost 2 bases and J lost 5; bases outside the gene matches: 7. Here the CDR3 DNA reads TGTGCCACCAGCAGAACACGACAGGGGGTGGACGAGCAGTACGTC. Its translation is CATSRTRQGVDEQYV.

V gene TRBV7-5 combines with J gene TRBJ2-2; whether TRBD2, the table's D call, matches the DNA was not checked. TRBV7-5 is tagged as a pseudogene. This CDR3 is built from 19 residues. The CDR3 region has the DNA TGTGCCAGCAGCCAAGGGGAGGCAAGCGGGGGATTAAACACCGGGGAGCTGTTTTTT. It specifies CASSQGEASGGLNTGELFF.

A few counts support this clone. CDR3 sequence reads: CASSYHSWAEQFF. In DNA, the CDR3 is TGTGCCAGCAGCTACCACTCTTGGGCTGAGCAGTTCTTC. The chain is built from TRBV7-4 and TRBJ2-1; unclear D gene. CDR1 and CDR2 (germline): SGHVT, SQSDAQ. V was trimmed by 4 bases and J by 9 bases, leaving 13 bases between them. The CDR3 runs 13 residues.

The rearrangement joins TRBV5-1 to TRBJ2-2; no definite D call. The CDR3 is 14 residues long. V was shortened by 2 bases and J by 7 bases, with 12 bases between the two germline ends. Looked up from germline, CDR1 is SGHRS and CDR2 is YFSETQ. CDR3 in DNA: TGCGCCAGCAGCTTTTATCCTTGGGACGGGGAGCTGTTTTTT. Translation: CASSFYPWDGELFF.

The chain recombines TRBV12-2 with TRBJ2-5; the table calls TRBD2, which could not be checked here. TRBV12-2 counts as a pseudogene. The CDR3 has 17 amino acids. The CDR3 region is CASRWQRGGHYQETQYF. For the CDR3, the DNA is TGTGCAAGTCGCTGGCAGCGGGGGGGCCACTACCAAGAGACCCAGTACTTC.

The chain links TRBV19 to TRBJ1-2; D remains unclear. CDR1 and CDR2 from the germline V gene are LNHDA and SQIVND (reference sequence). The CDR3 is 12 amino acids. The V gene lost 3 bases and the J gene lost 3 bases, with 5 bases spanning the gap. This CDR3 is CASSIQDYGYTF. The CDR3 region has the DNA TGTGCCAGTAGTATTCAGGACTATGGCTACACCTTC.

This chain joins TRBV11-3 and TRBJ1-6; TRBD1 agrees at 9 bases. V lost 2 bases to trimming and J lost 10 bases; unmatched junction nucleotides: 9. Germline assignment: CDR1 SGHNT and CDR2 YENEEA. CDR3 length equals 16 residues. The CDR3 region is CASSLSWTGEGSPLHF. CDR3 DNA: TGTGCCAGCAGCTTATCCTGGACAGGGGAAGGATCACCCCTCCACTTT.